The 21 T cell receptor beta chains reported below all come from one sample, sequenced in a study of T cell changes during pregnancy in multiple sclerosis. Sequenced by immunoSEQ multiplex PCR; TCRdb stores in-frame clones only, minus some. The table includes about 58,000 clones, about 90% detected once. The specimen comprised CD4+ T cells from peripheral blood mononuclear cells, sampled after pregnancy. The origin of the receptors is a female donor in good health, enrolled as a control in a pregnancy study.

CDR3 residues: CASSLGQAPTYEQYF. CDR3 coding DNA: TGTGCCAGCAGCTTAGGACAGGCTCCCACTTACGAGCAGTACTTC. The V and J genes are TRBV7-2 and TRBJ2-7; perhaps TRBD1 as D (6 bases). The V gene's germline CDR1 is SGHTA and CDR2 FQGNSA. CDR3 length: 15 amino acids. V lost 1 base to trimming and J lost 4 bases, with 14 bases between them.

The rearrangement uses TRBV7-3 and TRBJ2-7, with D possibly TRBD1 on 5 matching bases. This CDR3 contains 14 residues. Trimming left V 2 bases short and J 0 bases short, with 8 bases between. The germline CDR1 and CDR2 sequences are SGHTA and FQGTGA. The CDR3: CASSLGHRSYEQYF. The CDR3 coding sequence is TGTGCCAGCAGCTTAGGACACCGCTCCTACGAGCAGTACTTC.

V gene TRBV7-9 combines with J gene TRBJ2-5; 8 bases are a match to TRBD2. The CDR3 is 13 residues long. Unmatched junction bases numbered 2, after V lost 4 bases and J lost 4 bases. Germline V lookup: CDR1 SEHNR, CDR2 FQNEAQ (reference sequence). CDR3 DNA sequence: TGTGCCAGCAGCTGGGGACTAGGAGAGACCCAGTACTTC. It encodes CASSWGLGETQYF.

J is TRBJ1-3 and V is TRBV19; D perhaps matches TRBD1 (6 bases). The CDR3 runs 15 residues. Trimming stripped 8 bases from V and 3 bases from J, with 17 bases between. Germline V gives CDR1 LNHDA, CDR2 SQIVND (reference sequence). The CDR3 DNA reads as TGTGCCAGTGGGAAACAGGGAAGTTATGGAAACACCATATATTTT. This codes for CASGKQGSYGNTIYF.

The chain has TRBV18 and TRBJ2-1; 11 nucleotides align to TRBD2. The CDR3 totals 15 residues. The V gene's germline CDR1 is KGHSH and CDR2 LQKENI. V dropped 4 bases and J dropped 9; count of bases not matched to a gene: 8. The CDR3: CASSLGLAGLGEQFF. The CDR3 DNA sequence: TGTGCCAGCTCACTAGGACTAGCGGGCTTGGGTGAGCAGTTCTTC. Based on the CDR3 plus reference TRBV18 and TRBJ2-1, the full variable domain is NAGVMQNPRHLVRRRGQEARLRCSPMKGHSHVYWYRQLPEEGLKFMVYLQKENIIDESGMPKERFSAEFPKEGPSILRIQQVVRGDSAAYFCASSLGLAGLGEQFFGPGTRLTVL.

The J gene is TRBJ2-7, the V gene TRBV18; D is perhaps TRBD1 (6 bases). Germline V gene lookup returns CDR1 KGHSH and CDR2 LQKENI. With 4 bases removed from V and 1 base from J, the gap between germline ends came to 11 bases. The CDR3 is 14 amino acids. The CDR3 DNA reads TGTGCCAGCTCACTGCGACAGGCGTCCTACGAGCAGTACTTC. This translates into CASSLRQASYEQYF.

This chain links TRBV30 with TRBJ1-5; 8 positions match TRBD1. The CDR3 loop spans 13 amino acids. After removal of 8 bases from V and 3 bases from J, the junction contained 6 bases not matched to a gene. CDR1 GTSNPN and CDR2 SVGIG come from the germline V gene (reference sequence). For the CDR3, the DNA is TGTGCCGCCCGGACAGGGAACAATCAGCCCCAGCATTTT. Translating gives CAARTGNNQPQHF.

V gene TRBV7-7 combines with J gene TRBJ2-5; D might be TRBD1 (5 bases). Per germline, CDR1 SSHAT and CDR2 FNYEAQ (reference sequence). This CDR3 is 13 amino acids long. The ends were cut back, 1 base at V and 6 bases at J, with 9 bases in the middle. The CDR3 spells CASSLEGFQTQYF. CDR3 DNA: TGTGCCAGCAGCTTAGAGGGGTTCCAGACCCAGTACTTC. Complete variable domain (other parts from reference TRBV7-7 and TRBJ2-5): GAGVSQSPRYKVTKRGQDVTLRCDPISSHATLYWYQQALGQGPEFLTYFNYEAQPDKSGLPSDRFSAERPEGSISTLTIQRTEQRDSAMYRCASSLEGFQTQYFGPGTRLLVL.

This clone came up a few times. This chain joins TRBV11-2 and TRBJ1-4; 8 bases are a match to TRBD1. CDR3 length: 18 amino acids. V was pared by 5 bases and J by 4 bases, with 15 bases of the junction left unmatched. Germline-derived CDR1 and CDR2 are SGHAT and FQNNGV. The CDR3 region has the DNA TGTGCCAGCAGCCGAAAAATGGGGGGGGACAGGTTTAATGAAAAACTGTTTTTT. Amino acids: CASSRKMGGDRFNEKLFF.

The chain links TRBV5-6 to TRBJ2-7, with 10 bases aligning to TRBD1. Unmatched junction bases numbered 7, after V lost 3 bases and J lost 1 base. This CDR3 has 16 amino acids. Germline V gives CDR1 SGHDT, CDR2 YYEEEE. CDR3 protein: CASSWGQGIGSYEQYF. CDR3 coding DNA: TGTGCCAGCAGCTGGGGACAGGGGATCGGTTCCTACGAGCAGTACTTC.

This clone has just one count. The chain carries TRBV5-1 and TRBJ1-2; 9 positions match TRBD1. Germline V gene lookup returns CDR1 SGHRS and CDR2 YFSETQ. CDR3 length: 14 amino acids. Trimming cost V 5 bases and J 8 bases; bases outside gene matches: 10. Here the CDR3 DNA reads TGCGCCAGCAGACCCGGGACAGGGACCGAAGGCTACACCTTC. The encoded protein is CASRPGTGTEGYTF.

V gene TRBV2 combines with J gene TRBJ1-5; 9 bases are a match to TRBD1. From germline, CDR1 is SNHLY and CDR2 FYNNEI. J was trimmed by 2 bases and V by 5 bases; bases with no gene match: 4. This CDR3 contains 15 residues. CDR3 in DNA: TGTGCCAGCAGTCGGACAGGGGAACGCAATCAGCCCCAGCATTTT. Residues: CASSRTGERNQPQHF.

This chain links TRBV27 with TRBJ1-5, with TRBD1 identical over 7 bases. Trimming took 5 bases from V and 4 from J; bases not matched to a gene: 14. CDR3 length: 17 amino acids. Looked up from germline, CDR1 is MNHEY and CDR2 is SMNVEV (reference sequence). Written as DNA, the CDR3 is TGTGCCAGCAGTCCATCTCCGTGGGACAGATCAAATCAGCCCCAGCATTTT. Amino acid sequence: CASSPSPWDRSNQPQHF.

The chain uses TRBV28 and TRBJ1-5; D may be TRBD1 (5 bases). Trimming took 3 bases from V and 6 from J, leaving 12 bases between them. CDR1 is MDHEN and CDR2 is SYDVKM in the germline V gene. This CDR3 is 14 amino acids long. In nucleotides, the CDR3 is TGTGCCAGCAGTTTTACCAGGGCGGCTCAGCCCCAGCATTTT. Translation gives CASSFTRAAQPQHF.

The chain is built from TRBV9 and TRBJ2-2; maybe TRBD2 (6 bases). Deletions cut 6 bases from V and 2 bases from J, with 17 bases between. This CDR3 has 16 amino acids. Germline CDR1 reads SGDLS; CDR2 reads YYNGEE. DNA of the CDR3: TGTGCCAGCACCCCGGCGGGACTCCTTAACACCGGGGAGCTGTTTTTT. Its translation is CASTPAGLLNTGELFF.

This clone has only one observation. This chain links TRBV7-8 with TRBJ1-2, with D possibly being TRBD1 (5 bases). This CDR3 is built from 16 residues. Germline-derived CDR1 and CDR2 are SGHVS and FQNEAQ. V was pared by 5 bases and J by 2 bases, with 18 bases between. The CDR3 here is CASSLVGRAKNYGYTF. The CDR3 DNA sequence: TGTGCCAGCAGCCTAGTGGGCAGGGCCAAAAACTATGGCTACACCTTC.

The chain links TRBV6-1 to TRBJ1-2; tentative D call: TRBD1 (6 bases). The CDR3 totals 15 residues. Germline V gene lookup returns CDR1 MNHNS and CDR2 SASEGT. Trimming pared 1 base from V and 7 bases from J, leaving 16 bases between. CDR3 amino acids: CASSEDLGARGGYTF. The CDR3 DNA is TGTGCCAGCAGTGAAGACCTGGGGGCTAGGGGTGGCTACACCTTC.

The V and J genes are TRBV6-5 and TRBJ2-5; 14 bases agree with TRBD2. The CDR3 consists of 16 residues. Germline V gene sequence: CDR1 MNHEY, CDR2 SVGAGI. Trimming removed 4 bases from V and 1 base from J; junction bases left unmatched: 2. The CDR3 DNA sequence: TGTGCCAGCAGTTCTGGACTAGCGGGGGGCCAAGAGACCCAGTACTTC. Translated: CASSSGLAGGQETQYF.

J is TRBJ1-5 and V is TRBV30; unclear D gene. V was clipped by 0 bases and J by 5 bases, with 11 bases between them. There are 14 residues in the CDR3. The germline CDR1 and CDR2 sequences are GTSNPN and SVGIG (reference sequence). CDR3 sequence reads: CAWSVVSRDQPQHF. The CDR3 DNA is TGTGCCTGGAGTGTGGTTTCGCGTGATCAGCCCCAGCATTTT.

The chain has TRBV6-6 and TRBJ2-3; the match to TRBD2 covers 8 bases. The length of the CDR3 is 14 residues. Germline V gene lookup returns CDR1 MNHNY and CDR2 SVGAGI (reference sequence). V was pared by 7 bases and J by 4 bases, with 7 bases of the junction left unmatched. The CDR3 is CASTDGGGPDTQYF. In nucleotides, the CDR3 is TGTGCCAGCACCGACGGGGGGGGCCCAGATACGCAGTATTTT.

The chain recombines TRBV18 with TRBJ1-3; 8 positions match TRBD1. Germline-derived CDR1 and CDR2 are KGHSH and LQKENI. This CDR3 is 14 amino acids long. The V gene end was trimmed by 3 bases and the J gene end by 7 bases; junction bases not matched to a gene: 5. CDR3 DNA sequence: TGTGCCAGCTCACCGGACAGGGAAGGTAACACCATATATTTT. Residues: CASSPDREGNTIYF.